This record looks at one TCR beta chain sequence and its context. The antigen remains undetermined. This sample stems from a study of T-cell reconstitution after alpha-beta-depleted transplantation in children. Regarding the study as a whole: Surviving recipient T cells and thymic progenitors accounted for the high day-60 TCRbeta diversity observed in some patients.

Trimming took 3 bases from V and 2 from J, leaving 11 bases between them. The CDR3 loop spans 15 amino acids. From germline, CDR1 is SEHNR and CDR2 FQNEAQ (reference sequence). Preparing the TCRbeta library involved the use of unique molecular identifiers. TCRdb used MiXCR to reprocess the PCR reads, holding one entry per CDR3 protein. The sample yields 500,000 to 650,000 distinct CDR3 sequences, around 13% seen once. Here the sequenced sample was PBMCs, mostly from graft donor cells, taken 360 days after TCRalphabeta/CD19-depleted stem cell transplant. The chain combines TRBV7-9 with TRBJ2-1, with a tentative D call TRBD2 (6 bases). The origin of this receptor is a male patient younger than 18 who had a stem cell transplant for acute myeloid leukemia, so the T cells may come from the graft donor. DNA of the CDR3: TGTGCCAGCAGCTTCCCGACTAGACCCTACAATGAGCAGTTCTTC. It translates to CASSFPTRPYNEQFF.